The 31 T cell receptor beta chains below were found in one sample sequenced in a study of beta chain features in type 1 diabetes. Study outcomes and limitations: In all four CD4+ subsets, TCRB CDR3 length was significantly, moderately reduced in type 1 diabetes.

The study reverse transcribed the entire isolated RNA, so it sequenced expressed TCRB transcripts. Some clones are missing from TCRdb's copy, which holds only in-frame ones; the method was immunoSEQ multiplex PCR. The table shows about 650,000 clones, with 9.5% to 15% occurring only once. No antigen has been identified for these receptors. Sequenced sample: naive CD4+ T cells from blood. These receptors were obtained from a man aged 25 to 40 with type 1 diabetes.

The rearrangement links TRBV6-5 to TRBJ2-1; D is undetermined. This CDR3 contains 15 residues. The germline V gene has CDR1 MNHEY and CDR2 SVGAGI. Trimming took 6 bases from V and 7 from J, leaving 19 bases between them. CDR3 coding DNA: TGTGCCAGCAGGCCTCTAGATATCCTTGGTAATGAGCAGTTCTTC. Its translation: CASRPLDILGNEQFF.

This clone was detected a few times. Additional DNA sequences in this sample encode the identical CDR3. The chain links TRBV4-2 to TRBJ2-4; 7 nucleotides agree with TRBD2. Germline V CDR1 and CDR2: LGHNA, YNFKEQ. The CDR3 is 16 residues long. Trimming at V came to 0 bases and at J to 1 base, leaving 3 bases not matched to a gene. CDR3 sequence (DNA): TGTGCCAGCAGCCAAGAGGCGGGGGTGGCCAAAAACATTCAGTACTTC. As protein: CASSQEAGVAKNIQYF.

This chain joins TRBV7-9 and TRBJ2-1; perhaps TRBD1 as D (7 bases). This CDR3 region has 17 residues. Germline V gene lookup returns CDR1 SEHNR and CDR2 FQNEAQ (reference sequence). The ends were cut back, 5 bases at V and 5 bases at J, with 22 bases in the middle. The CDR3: CASSEIPTGRHDNEQFF. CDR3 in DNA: TGTGCCAGCAGCGAGATCCCGACAGGGAGGCACGACAATGAGCAGTTCTTC.

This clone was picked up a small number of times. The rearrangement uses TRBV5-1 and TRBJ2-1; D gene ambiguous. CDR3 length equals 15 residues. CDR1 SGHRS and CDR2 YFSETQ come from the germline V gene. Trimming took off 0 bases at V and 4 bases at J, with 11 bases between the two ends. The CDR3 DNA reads TGCGCCAGCAGCTTGGACCTTCGGAAATACAATGAGCAGTTCTTC. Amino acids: CASSLDLRKYNEQFF.

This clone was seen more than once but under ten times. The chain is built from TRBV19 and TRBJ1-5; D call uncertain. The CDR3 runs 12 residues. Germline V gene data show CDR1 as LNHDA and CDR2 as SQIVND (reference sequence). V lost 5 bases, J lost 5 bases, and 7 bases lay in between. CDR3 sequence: CASSPDHQPQHF. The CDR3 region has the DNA TGTGCCAGTAGTCCCGACCATCAGCCCCAGCATTTT.

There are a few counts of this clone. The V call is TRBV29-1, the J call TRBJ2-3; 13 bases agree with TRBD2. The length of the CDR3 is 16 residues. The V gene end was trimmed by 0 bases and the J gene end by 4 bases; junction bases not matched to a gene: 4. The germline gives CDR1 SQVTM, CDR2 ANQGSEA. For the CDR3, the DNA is TGCAGCGTTGAAGAGGGACTAGCGGGATGGGCAGATACGCAGTATTTT. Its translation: CSVEEGLAGWADTQYF.

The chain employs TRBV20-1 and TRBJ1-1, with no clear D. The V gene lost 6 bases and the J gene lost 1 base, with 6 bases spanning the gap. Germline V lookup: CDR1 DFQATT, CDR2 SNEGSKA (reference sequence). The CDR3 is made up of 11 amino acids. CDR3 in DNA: TGCAGTGCCCTAGAGAACACTGAAGCTTTCTTT. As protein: CSALENTEAFF.

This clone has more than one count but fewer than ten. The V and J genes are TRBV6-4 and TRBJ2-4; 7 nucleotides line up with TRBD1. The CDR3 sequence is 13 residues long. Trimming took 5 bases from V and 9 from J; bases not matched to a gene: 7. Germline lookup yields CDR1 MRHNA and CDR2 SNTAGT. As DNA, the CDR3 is TGTGCCAGCAGTCCACGACAGGGAGCCATTCAGTACTTC. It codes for CASSPRQGAIQYF.

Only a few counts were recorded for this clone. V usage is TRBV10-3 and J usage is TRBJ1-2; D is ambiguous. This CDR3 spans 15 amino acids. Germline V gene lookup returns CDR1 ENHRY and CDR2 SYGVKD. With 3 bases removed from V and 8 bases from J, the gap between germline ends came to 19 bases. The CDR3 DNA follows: TGTGCCATCAGTGATCCGCTTCTTAGGAGTGGCGGCTACACCTTC. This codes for CAISDPLLRSGGYTF.

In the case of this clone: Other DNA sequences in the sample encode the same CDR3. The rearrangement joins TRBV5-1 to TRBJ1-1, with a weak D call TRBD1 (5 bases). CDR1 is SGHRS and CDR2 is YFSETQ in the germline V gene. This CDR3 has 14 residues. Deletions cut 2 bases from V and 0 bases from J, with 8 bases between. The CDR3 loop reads CASSLGTVNTEAFF. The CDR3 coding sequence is TGCGCCAGCAGCTTAGGGACCGTGAACACTGAAGCTTTCTTT.

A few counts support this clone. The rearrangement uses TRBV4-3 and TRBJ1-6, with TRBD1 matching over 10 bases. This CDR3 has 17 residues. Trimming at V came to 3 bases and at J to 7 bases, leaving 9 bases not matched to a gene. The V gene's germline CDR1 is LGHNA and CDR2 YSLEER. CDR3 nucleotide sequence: TGCGCCAGCAGCCAGGATATGACAGGGGGCCTAAATTCACCCCTCCACTTT. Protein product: CASSQDMTGGLNSPLHF.

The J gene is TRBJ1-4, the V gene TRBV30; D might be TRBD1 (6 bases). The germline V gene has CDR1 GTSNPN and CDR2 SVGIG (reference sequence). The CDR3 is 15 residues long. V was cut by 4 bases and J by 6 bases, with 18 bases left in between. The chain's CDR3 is CAWKRDTLMDEKLFF. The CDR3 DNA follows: TGTGCCTGGAAACGGGACACCCTAATGGATGAAAAACTGTTTTTT.

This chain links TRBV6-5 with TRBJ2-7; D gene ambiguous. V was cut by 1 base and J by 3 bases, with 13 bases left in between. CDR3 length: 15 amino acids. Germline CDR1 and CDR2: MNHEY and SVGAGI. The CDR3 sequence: CASSYLALDGYEQYF. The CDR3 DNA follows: TGTGCCAGCAGTTACTTGGCTCTAGATGGCTACGAGCAGTACTTC.

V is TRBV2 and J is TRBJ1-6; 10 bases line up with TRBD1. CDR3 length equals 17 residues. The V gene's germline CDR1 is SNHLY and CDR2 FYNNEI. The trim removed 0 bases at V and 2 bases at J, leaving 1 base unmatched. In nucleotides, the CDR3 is TGTGCCAGCAGTGAAGCCGGGACAGGGGCCTATAATTCACCCCTCCACTTT. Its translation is CASSEAGTGAYNSPLHF.

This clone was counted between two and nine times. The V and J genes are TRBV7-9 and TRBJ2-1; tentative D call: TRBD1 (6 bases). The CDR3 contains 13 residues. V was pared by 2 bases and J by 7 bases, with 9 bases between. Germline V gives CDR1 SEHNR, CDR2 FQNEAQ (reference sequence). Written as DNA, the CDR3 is TGTGCCAGCAGCTTACCAGGGGTTAATGAGCAGTTCTTC. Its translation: CASSLPGVNEQFF.

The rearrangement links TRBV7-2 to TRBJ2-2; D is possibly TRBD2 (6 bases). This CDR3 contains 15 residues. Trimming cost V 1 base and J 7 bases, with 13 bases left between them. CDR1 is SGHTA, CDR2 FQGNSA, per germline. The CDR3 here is CASSLELAGGGELFF. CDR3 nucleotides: TGTGCCAGCAGCTTAGAACTAGCAGGTGGCGGGGAGCTGTTTTTT.

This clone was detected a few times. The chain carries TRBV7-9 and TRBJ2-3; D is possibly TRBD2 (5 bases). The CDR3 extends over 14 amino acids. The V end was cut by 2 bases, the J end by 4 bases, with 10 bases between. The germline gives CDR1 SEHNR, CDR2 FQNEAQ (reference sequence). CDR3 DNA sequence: TGTGCCAGCAGCTTAAATTTGGGAGCAGATACGCAGTATTTT. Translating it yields CASSLNLGADTQYF.

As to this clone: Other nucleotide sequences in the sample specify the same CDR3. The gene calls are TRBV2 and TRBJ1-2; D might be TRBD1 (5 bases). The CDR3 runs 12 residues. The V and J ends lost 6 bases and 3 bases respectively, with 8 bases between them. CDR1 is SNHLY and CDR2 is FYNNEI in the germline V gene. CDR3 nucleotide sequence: TGTGCCAGCAGCGGGGGGTACTATGGCTACACCTTC. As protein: CASSGGYYGYTF.

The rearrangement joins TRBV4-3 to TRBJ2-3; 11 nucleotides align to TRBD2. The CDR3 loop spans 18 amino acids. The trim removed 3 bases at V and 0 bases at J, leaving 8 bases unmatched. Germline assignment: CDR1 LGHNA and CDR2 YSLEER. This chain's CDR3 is CASSQLWVAGGSTDTQYF. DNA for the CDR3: TGCGCCAGCAGCCAGCTTTGGGTAGCGGGGGGGAGCACAGATACGCAGTATTTT.

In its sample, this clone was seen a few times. The CDR3 here is CASSLQGQNNEQFF. The CDR3 region has the DNA TGTGCCAGCAGCTTACAGGGCCAAAACAATGAGCAGTTCTTC. The genes are TRBV7-3 and TRBJ2-1; tentatively, D is TRBD1 (5 bases). Germline loops: CDR1 SGHTA, CDR2 FQGTGA. V gave up 2 bases and J gave up 5 bases, with 10 bases separating them. The CDR3 totals 14 residues.

CDR3 residues: CASSSNRDKDEQYF. Here the CDR3 DNA reads TGTGCCAGCAGCTCAAATAGGGACAAGGACGAGCAGTACTTC. V gene TRBV7-9 combines with J gene TRBJ2-7; TRBD1 is a possible D gene (6 bases). Trimming took 4 bases from V and 5 from J, leaving 15 bases between them. The CDR3 has 14 residues. CDR1 is SEHNR, CDR2 FQNEAQ, per germline (reference sequence).

The CDR3 here is CASSPVVGTEAFF. The CDR3 DNA is TGTGCCAGCTCCCCGGTAGTCGGCACTGAAGCTTTCTTT. The V gene is TRBV7-2, the J gene TRBJ1-1; D is uncertain. Trimming pared 8 bases from V and 4 bases from J, leaving 14 bases between. CDR3 length: 13 residues. Germline V CDR1 and CDR2: SGHTA, FQGNSA.

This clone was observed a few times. CDR3 DNA sequence: TGTGCCAGCAGTTTGGCGGGGGGGCCCTATGAGCAGTTCTTC. This encodes CASSLAGGPYEQFF. The V call is TRBV27, the J call TRBJ2-1, with 9 nucleotides matching TRBD2. V gave up 3 bases and J gave up 8 bases; unmatched junction bases: 5. Germline V gene lookup returns CDR1 MNHEY and CDR2 SMNVEV (reference sequence). The CDR3 length is 14 residues.

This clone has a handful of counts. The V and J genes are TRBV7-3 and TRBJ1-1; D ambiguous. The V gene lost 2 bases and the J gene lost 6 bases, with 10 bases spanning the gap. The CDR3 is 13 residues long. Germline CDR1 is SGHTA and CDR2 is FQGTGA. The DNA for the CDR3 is TGTGCCAGCAGCTTATTAGACCAGGCTGAAGCTTTCTTT. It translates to CASSLLDQAEAFF.

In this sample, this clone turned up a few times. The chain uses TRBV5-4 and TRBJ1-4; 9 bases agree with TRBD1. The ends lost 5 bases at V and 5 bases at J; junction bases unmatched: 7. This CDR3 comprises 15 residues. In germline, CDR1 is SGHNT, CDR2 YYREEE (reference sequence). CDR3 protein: CASSRTGTGNEKLFF. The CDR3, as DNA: TGTGCCAGCAGTCGCACCGGGACAGGGAATGAAAAACTGTTTTTT.

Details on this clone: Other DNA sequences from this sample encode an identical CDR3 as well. The CDR3 region is CASSLGDRGRAFF. The CDR3 DNA reads TGTGCCAGCAGCTTAGGGGACAGGGGGCGGGCTTTCTTT. The rearrangement uses TRBV7-9 and TRBJ1-1; 12 positions match TRBD1. Trimming took 1 base from V and 11 from J; bases not matched to a gene: 2. CDR3 length: 13 amino acids. Germline loops: CDR1 SEHNR, CDR2 FQNEAQ (reference sequence).

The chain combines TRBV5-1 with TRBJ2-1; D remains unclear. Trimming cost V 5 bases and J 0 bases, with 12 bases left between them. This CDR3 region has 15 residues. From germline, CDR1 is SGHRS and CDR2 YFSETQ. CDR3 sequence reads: CASRVSLDSYNEQFF. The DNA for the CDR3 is TGCGCCAGCAGGGTAAGCCTAGACTCCTACAATGAGCAGTTCTTC. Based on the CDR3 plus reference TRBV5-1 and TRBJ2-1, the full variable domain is KAGVTQTPRYLIKTRGQQVTLSCSPISGHRSVSWYQQTPGQGLQFLFEYFSETQRNKGNFPGRFSGRQFSNSRSEMNVSTLELGDSALYLCASRVSLDSYNEQFFGPGTRLTVL.

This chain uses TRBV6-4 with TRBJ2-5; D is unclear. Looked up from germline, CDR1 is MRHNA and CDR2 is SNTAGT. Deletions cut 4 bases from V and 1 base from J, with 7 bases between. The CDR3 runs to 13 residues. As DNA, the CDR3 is TGTGCCAGCAGTGTGGCCCTCCAAGAGACCCAGTACTTC. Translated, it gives CASSVALQETQYF.

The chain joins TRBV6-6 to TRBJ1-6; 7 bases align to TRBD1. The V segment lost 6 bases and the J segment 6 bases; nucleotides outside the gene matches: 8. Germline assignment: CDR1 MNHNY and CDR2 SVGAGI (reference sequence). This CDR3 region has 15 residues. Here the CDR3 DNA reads TGTGCCAGCAGATCGCCGGGACAGATTAATTCACCCCTCCACTTT. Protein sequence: CASRSPGQINSPLHF.

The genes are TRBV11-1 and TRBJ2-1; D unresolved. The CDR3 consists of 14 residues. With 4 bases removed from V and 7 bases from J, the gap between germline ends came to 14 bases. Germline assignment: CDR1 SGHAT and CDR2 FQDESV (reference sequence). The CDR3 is CASSSIPQRNEQFF. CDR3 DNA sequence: TGTGCCAGCAGCTCAATCCCCCAGAGGAATGAGCAGTTCTTC.

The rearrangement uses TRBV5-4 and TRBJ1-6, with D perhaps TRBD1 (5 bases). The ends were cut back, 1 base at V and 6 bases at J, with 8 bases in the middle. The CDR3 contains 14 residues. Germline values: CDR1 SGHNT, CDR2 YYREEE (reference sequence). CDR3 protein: CASSLSGSNSPLHF. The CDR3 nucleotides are TGTGCCAGCAGCTTGTCAGGGAGTAATTCACCCCTCCACTTT.